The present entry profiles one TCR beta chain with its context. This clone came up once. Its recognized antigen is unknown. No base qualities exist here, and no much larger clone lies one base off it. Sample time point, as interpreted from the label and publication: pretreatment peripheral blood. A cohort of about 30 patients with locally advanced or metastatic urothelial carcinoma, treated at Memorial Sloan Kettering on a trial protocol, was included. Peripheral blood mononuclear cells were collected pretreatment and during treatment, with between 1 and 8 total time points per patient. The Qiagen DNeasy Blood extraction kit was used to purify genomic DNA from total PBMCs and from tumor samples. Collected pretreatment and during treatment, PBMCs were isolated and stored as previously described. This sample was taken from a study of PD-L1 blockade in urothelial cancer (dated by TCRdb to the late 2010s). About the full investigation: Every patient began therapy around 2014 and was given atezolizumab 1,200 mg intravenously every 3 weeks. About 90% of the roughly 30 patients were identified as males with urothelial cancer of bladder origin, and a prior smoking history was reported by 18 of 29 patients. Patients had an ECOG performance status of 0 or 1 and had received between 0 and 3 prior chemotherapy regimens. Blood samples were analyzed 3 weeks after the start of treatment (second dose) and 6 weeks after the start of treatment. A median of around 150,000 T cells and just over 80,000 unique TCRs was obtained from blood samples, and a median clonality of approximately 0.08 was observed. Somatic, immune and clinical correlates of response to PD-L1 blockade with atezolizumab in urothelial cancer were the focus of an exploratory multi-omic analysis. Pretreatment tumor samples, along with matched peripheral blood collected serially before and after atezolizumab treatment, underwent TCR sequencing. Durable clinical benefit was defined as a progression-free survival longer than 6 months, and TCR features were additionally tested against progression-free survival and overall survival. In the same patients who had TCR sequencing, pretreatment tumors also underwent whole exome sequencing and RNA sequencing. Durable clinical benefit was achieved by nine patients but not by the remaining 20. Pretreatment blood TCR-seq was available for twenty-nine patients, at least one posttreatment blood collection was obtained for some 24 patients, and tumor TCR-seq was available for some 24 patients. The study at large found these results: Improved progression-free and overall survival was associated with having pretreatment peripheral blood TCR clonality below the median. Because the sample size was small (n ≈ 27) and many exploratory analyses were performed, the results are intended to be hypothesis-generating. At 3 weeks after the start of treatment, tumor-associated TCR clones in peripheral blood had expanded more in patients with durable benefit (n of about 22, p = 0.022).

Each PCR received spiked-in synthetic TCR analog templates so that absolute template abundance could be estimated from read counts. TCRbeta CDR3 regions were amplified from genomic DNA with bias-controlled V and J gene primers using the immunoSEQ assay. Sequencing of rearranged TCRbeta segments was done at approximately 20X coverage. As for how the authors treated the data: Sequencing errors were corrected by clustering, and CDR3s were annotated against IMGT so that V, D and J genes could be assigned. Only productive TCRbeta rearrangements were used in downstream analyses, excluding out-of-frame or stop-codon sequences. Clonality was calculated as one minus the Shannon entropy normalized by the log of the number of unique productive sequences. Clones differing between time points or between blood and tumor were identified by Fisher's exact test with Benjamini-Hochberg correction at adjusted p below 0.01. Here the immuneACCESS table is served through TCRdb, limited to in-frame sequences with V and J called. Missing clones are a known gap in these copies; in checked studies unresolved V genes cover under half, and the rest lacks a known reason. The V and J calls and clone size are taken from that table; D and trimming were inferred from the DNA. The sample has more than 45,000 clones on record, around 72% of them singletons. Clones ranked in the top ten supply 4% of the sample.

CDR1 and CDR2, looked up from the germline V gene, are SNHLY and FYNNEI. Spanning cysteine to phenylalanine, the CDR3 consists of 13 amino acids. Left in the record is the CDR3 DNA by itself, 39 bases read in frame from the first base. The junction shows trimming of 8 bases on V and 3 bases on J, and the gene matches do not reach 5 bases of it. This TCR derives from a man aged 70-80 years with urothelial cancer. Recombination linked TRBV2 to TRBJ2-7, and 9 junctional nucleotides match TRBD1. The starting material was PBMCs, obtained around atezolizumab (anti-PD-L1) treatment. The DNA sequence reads TGTGCCAGCGGGACAGGGCACCGCTACGAGCAGTACTTC. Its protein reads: CASGTGHRYEQYF.